The clone carrying this TCR beta chain was observed a handful of times. What it recognizes is unknown. These data come from a study of glioma-infiltrating T cells after dendritic cell vaccination. Study findings and constraints: Patients with more pretreatment TILs had longer time to progression and survival.

There are 13 residues in the CDR3. The V and J ends lost 4 bases and 2 bases respectively, with 10 bases between them. The V gene's germline CDR1 is GTSNPN and CDR2 SVGIG (reference sequence). Repertoires were generated with immunoSEQ multiplex PCR, while TCRdb's copy carries only in-frame clones and drops some. The sample includes 40,000 or so clones, 82% of them seen just once. Source: blood, taken before dendritic cell vaccination. The origin of this receptor is a human donor with glioblastoma. This sequence joins TRBV30 and TRBJ2-3, with unresolved D. CDR3 amino acids: CAWTGTFTDTQYF. The CDR3 region has the DNA TGTGCCTGGACTGGCACATTCACAGATACGCAGTATTTT.